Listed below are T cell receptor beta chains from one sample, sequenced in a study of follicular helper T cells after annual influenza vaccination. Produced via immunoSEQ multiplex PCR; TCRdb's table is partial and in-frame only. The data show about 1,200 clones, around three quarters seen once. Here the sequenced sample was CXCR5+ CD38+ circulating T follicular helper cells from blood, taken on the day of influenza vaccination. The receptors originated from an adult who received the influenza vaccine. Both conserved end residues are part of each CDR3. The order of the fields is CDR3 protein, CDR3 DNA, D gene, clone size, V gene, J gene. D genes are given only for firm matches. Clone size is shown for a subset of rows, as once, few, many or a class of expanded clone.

CAWVGGLNTEAFF	TGTGCCTGGGTAGGGGGGTTGAACACTGAAGCTTTCTTT	-	once	TRBV30	TRBJ1-1
CASSGAMPGGPFALNF	TGCGCCAGCAGCGGAGCCATGCCGGGAGGCCCCTTCGCGCTGAACTTC	TRBD2	-	TRBV5-1	TRBJ2-7
CASSFGTASNQPQHF	TGTGCCAGCAGCTTCGGGACGGCGAGCAATCAGCCCCAGCATTTT	-	-	TRBV28	TRBJ1-5
CASSQGGEAYQPQHF	TGTGCCAGCAGCCAAGGAGGGGAGGCCTATCAGCCCCAGCATTTT	-	once	TRBV4-2	TRBJ1-5
CAFKGQNDGELFF	TGTGCCTTCAAGGGACAGAACGACGGGGAGCTGTTTTTT	TRBD1	few	TRBV6-1	TRBJ2-2
CASSIGGDLRQPQHF	TGTGCCAGCAGTATCGGGGGCGATTTACGGCAGCCCCAGCATTTT	-	-	TRBV28	TRBJ1-5
CASSFLGQRAWGYGYTF	TGTGCCAGCAGTTTTCTGGGACAGAGGGCCTGGGGGTATGGCTACACCTTC	TRBD1	-	TRBV28	TRBJ1-2
CASSLDRAKTQYF	TGCGCCAGCAGCTTGGACAGGGCGAAGACCCAGTACTTC	TRBD1	-	TRBV4-1	TRBJ2-5
CASSSGGVFYGYTF	TGTGCCAGCAGTTCAGGGGGCGTCTTCTATGGCTACACCTTC	TRBD1	-	TRBV28	TRBJ1-2
CASRATSGGRGKETQYF	TGTGCCAGCAGGGCGACTAGCGGGGGGAGGGGCAAAGAGACCCAGTACTTC	TRBD2	-	TRBV7-2	TRBJ2-5
CASSETSGTSTDTQYF	TGTGCCAGCAGCGAAACTAGCGGAACAAGCACAGATACGCAGTATTTT	TRBD2	once	TRBV2	TRBJ2-3
CATSRDYPGEASGEQFF	TGTGCCACCAGCAGAGATTACCCGGGGGAGGCTAGCGGGGAGCAGTTCTTC	TRBD2	-	TRBV15	TRBJ2-1
CASSIGRTGGYTF	TGTGCCAGTAGTATCGGGAGGACAGGTGGCTACACCTTC	TRBD1	-	TRBV19	TRBJ1-2
CASSFGGTNEQYF	TGTGCCAGCAGCTTTGGGGGGACTAACGAGCAGTACTTC	TRBD2	-	TRBV5-6	TRBJ2-7
CASSTGRSYEQYF	TGTGCCAGCAGCACCGGCAGGAGCTACGAGCAGTACTTC	-	-	TRBV6-6	TRBJ2-7
CASSLRDRGLEAFF	TGTGCCAGCAGCCTCCGGGACAGGGGGCTGGAAGCTTTCTTT	TRBD1	-	TRBV7-9	TRBJ1-1
CASSLGGGRDEQYF	TGTGCCAGCAGCTTAGGAGGGGGGAGGGACGAGCAGTACTTC	-	-	TRBV7-3	TRBJ2-7
CASRLGQGFSYSNQPQHF	TGTGCCAGCAGGCTCGGACAGGGGTTTTCGTATAGCAATCAGCCCCAGCATTTT	TRBD1	few	TRBV28	TRBJ1-5